Below are 26 T cell receptor beta chains sequenced from a single sample in a study of metastatic and nonmetastatic thyroid tumors. TCRdb re-clonotyped the PCR reads through MiXCR. The table has about 92,000 clones, more than 13% seen once. Every patient underwent thyroid surgery untreated. The sequenced sample was blood. Receptor source: a female donor with papillary thyroid cancer or a benign thyroid nodule (not recorded which). Some clones in this sample may be carry-over from other donors' samples.

In its sample, this clone was seen many times. The chain links TRBV10-3 to TRBJ2-7, with 10 bases lining up with TRBD1. The CDR3 contains 15 residues. Germline CDR1 ENHRY, CDR2 SYGVKD. The junction had 8 bases not matched to a gene; V was cut back by 6 bases and J by 3 bases. Here the CDR3 reads CAISLRDRGDYEQYF. Written as DNA, the CDR3 is TGTGCCATCAGCCTCCGGGACAGGGGAGACTACGAGCAGTACTTC.

Many counts were recorded for this clone. The V gene is TRBV18, the J gene TRBJ1-4; the D gene is possibly TRBD1 (5 bases). Trimming shortened V by 8 bases and J by 6 bases, and 19 bases separated the two germline ends. The CDR3 has 15 residues. CDR1 and CDR2 (germline): KGHSH, LQKENI. CDR3 sequence (DNA): TGTGCCAGCGGCTCCGGGGGACGGCGGGATGAAAAACTGTTTTTT. It specifies CASGSGGRRDEKLFF.

This clone has at least ten counts. The J gene is TRBJ2-1, the V gene TRBV15, with TRBD1 matching 8 bases. V lost 0 bases to trimming and J lost 15 bases; unmatched junction nucleotides: 7. Germline assignment: CDR1 LNHNV and CDR2 YYDKDF (reference sequence). The CDR3 length is 13 residues. CDR3 sequence (DNA): TGTGCCACCAGCAGAGATATCGGGACAGGACGGTTCTTC. Residues: CATSRDIGTGRFF.

Many counts were recorded for this clone. The V call is TRBV7-3, the J call TRBJ2-7, with D tentatively TRBD2 (6 bases). Per the germline V gene, CDR1 is SGHTA and CDR2 is FQGTGA. V shed 0 bases and J shed 4 bases, with 19 bases lying between them. The CDR3 spans 17 residues. CDR3 protein: CASSLTNTGDPGYEQYF. The CDR3 DNA is TGTGCCAGCAGCTTAACGAATACGGGGGACCCAGGATACGAGCAGTACTTC.

The table lists this clone with many counts. The rearrangement joins TRBV19 to TRBJ2-2; D perhaps matches TRBD2 (7 bases). The CDR3 runs 14 residues. The germline V gene encodes CDR1 LNHDA and CDR2 SQIVND (reference sequence). With 3 bases removed from V and 7 bases from J, the gap between germline ends came to 12 bases. In nucleotides, the CDR3 is TGTGCCAGTAGTATTCGGGGGGCGGACGGGGAGCTGTTTTTT. This gives the protein CASSIRGADGELFF.

The gene calls are TRBV11-2 and TRBJ1-2; D remains ambiguous. From germline, CDR1 is SGHAT and CDR2 FQNNGV. The CDR3 contains 16 residues. V was clipped by 0 bases and J by 8 bases, with 19 bases between them. The CDR3 reads CASSLEARPTLYGYTF. For the CDR3, the DNA is TGTGCCAGCAGCTTAGAGGCCCGACCGACACTATACGGCTACACCTTC. Based on the CDR3 plus reference TRBV11-2 and TRBJ1-2, the full variable domain is EAGVAQSPRYKIIEKRQSVAFWCNPISGHATLYWYQQILGQGPKLLIQFQNNGVVDDSQLPKDRFSAERLKGVDSTLKIQPAKLEDSAVYLCASSLEARPTLYGYTFGSGTRLTVV.

A note on this clone: A much larger clone differs from this one at a single base, so this may be a read error. The V call is TRBV4-1, the J call TRBJ2-7; the match to TRBD2 covers 10 bases. Germline CDR1 MGHRA, CDR2 YSYEKL. This CDR3 spans 15 amino acids. J gave up 1 base and V 7 bases, and 7 bases lay outside the gene matches. The CDR3 protein is CASTFWTSGSYEQYF. In DNA, the CDR3 is TGCGCCAGCACGTTCTGGACTAGCGGATCCTACGAGCAGTACTTC.

This clone came up a few times. This could be a read error, since a much larger clone is one nucleotide away. The chain links TRBV20-1 to TRBJ2-5, with TRBD2 as a possible D gene (6 bases). V lost 2 bases to trimming and J lost 3 bases, with 22 bases between them. CDR1 DFQATT and CDR2 SNEGSKA come from the germline V gene (reference sequence). The CDR3 length is 17 residues. The CDR3: CSARRPSIFGGKETQYF. The CDR3 nucleotides read TGCAGTGCTAGAAGACCCAGCATTTTCGGAGGGAAAGAGACCCAGTACTTC.

Many counts were recorded for this clone. An end of the junction differs from the germline gene, which may be a read error. The gene calls are TRBV19 and TRBJ1-1, with D unresolved. CDR1 LNHDA and CDR2 SQIVND come from the germline V gene (reference sequence). This CDR3 spans 14 amino acids. The CDR3 DNA follows: TGTGCCAGTAGTATCGCCTCTCTCAACAGTGAAGCTTTCTTT. Its translation is CASSIASLNSEAFF.

This clone was detected ten times or more. V gene TRBV4-2 combines with J gene TRBJ1-2, with D perhaps TRBD1 (6 bases). From germline, CDR1 is LGHNA and CDR2 YNFKEQ. The CDR3 spans 15 residues. With 1 base removed from V and 0 bases from J, the gap between germline ends came to 9 bases. In DNA, the CDR3 is TGTGCCAGCAGCCAAGGCGGGGGGCCTAACTATGGCTACACCTTC. Its protein product is CASSQGGGPNYGYTF.

Details on this clone: A single base separates this from a much larger clone, so it may be a read error. This chain connects TRBV5-1 to TRBJ2-3; 10 bases are shared with TRBD2. Germline V gene sequence: CDR1 SGHRS, CDR2 YFSETQ. Losses at the gene ends were 4 bases for V and 2 bases for J; bases not matched to a gene: 4. This CDR3 spans 15 amino acids. CDR3 region: CASSPGTSVTDTQYF. The CDR3 DNA sequence: TGCGCCAGCAGCCCAGGGACTAGCGTCACAGATACGCAGTATTTT.

For this clone: Being one base from a much bigger clone, this may be a read error. The CDR3 reads CASSPGQGPPLTNYGYTF. In DNA form, the CDR3 reads TGTGCCAGTAGTCCCGGACAGGGACCCCCTTTGACTAACTATGGCTACACCTTC. The chain employs TRBV19 and TRBJ1-2; 8 nucleotides line up with TRBD1. The germline CDR1 and CDR2 sequences are LNHDA and SQIVND (reference sequence). The CDR3 is 18 amino acids. V was pared by 5 bases and J by 0 bases, with 14 bases of the junction left unmatched.

This clone has a handful of counts. The chain employs TRBV12-3 or TRBV12-4 and TRBJ2-7, with 9 bases fitting TRBD2. The length of the CDR3 is 17 residues. The J segment lost 4 bases and the V segment lost 2 bases, leaving 12 bases of the junction unmatched. The CDR3 coding sequence is TGTGCCAGCAGTTTACTAGCGGGGCCTAGGGTAGAGTACGAGCAGTACTTC. It translates to CASSLLAGPRVEYEQYF.

This clone was observed at least ten times. V is TRBV2 and J is TRBJ2-7, with 7 bases that match TRBD2. The CDR3 runs 14 residues. Germline loops: CDR1 SNHLY, CDR2 FYNNEI. V shed 5 bases and J 5 bases; nucleotides not matched to a gene: 9. The CDR3 reads CASSRLAEIDEQYF. The DNA for the CDR3 is TGTGCCAGCAGTCGACTAGCTGAGATCGACGAGCAGTACTTC.

This clone was observed many times. V and J are TRBV2 and TRBJ2-7, with TRBD1 as a possible D gene (6 bases). The CDR3 length is 12 residues. Trimming took off 8 bases at V and 1 base at J, with 9 bases between the two ends. CDR1 is SNHLY, CDR2 FYNNEI, per germline. CDR3 nucleotide sequence: TGTGCCAGCCGACAGGAGTCCTACGAGCAGTACTTC. Amino acid sequence: CASRQESYEQYF.

This clone was found many times. The chain combines TRBV28 with TRBJ2-5; 8 positions match TRBD1. Per the germline V gene, CDR1 is MDHEN and CDR2 is SYDVKM. The V gene end was trimmed by 5 bases and the J gene end by 6 bases; junction bases not matched to a gene: 8. The length of the CDR3 is 14 residues. The CDR3 DNA is TGTGCCAGCAGTCCGACAGGGGAGGTAAAGACCCAGTACTTC. Translated: CASSPTGEVKTQYF.

This clone was observed at least ten times. One end of the junction does not line up with germline, which may come from a read error. The chain's CDR3 is CASSPTGSNEKLFF. The CDR3 DNA sequence: TGTGCCAGTAGCCCGACAGGGTCTAACGAAAAACTGTTTTTT. This chain uses TRBV19 with TRBJ1-4, with 7 bases aligning to TRBD1. The CDR3 has 14 residues. Germline V gives CDR1 LNHDA, CDR2 SQIVND (reference sequence).

This clone occurred many times. The genes are TRBV12-3 or TRBV12-4 and TRBJ2-5; 9 bases match TRBD2. V was pared by 3 bases and J by 5 bases, with 7 bases of the junction left unmatched. This CDR3 is built from 15 residues. The CDR3 protein is CASSFGGGASETQYF. CDR3 in DNA: TGTGCCAGCAGTTTTGGCGGGGGGGCCAGCGAGACCCAGTACTTC.

As for this clone: A much larger clone is a single base away; this may be a read error. The chain couples TRBV7-9 to TRBJ1-3; no reliable D call. CDR1 is SEHNR, CDR2 FQNEAQ, per germline (reference sequence). Trimming shortened V by 3 bases and J by 4 bases, and 4 bases separated the two germline ends. The CDR3 is 12 amino acids. The CDR3 loop reads CASSFSGNTIYF. CDR3 bases: TGTGCCAGCAGCTTTTCGGGAAACACCATATATTTT.

This clone occurred a few times. This chain connects TRBV9 to TRBJ2-3; D gene uncertain. This CDR3 has 15 amino acids. Germline assignment: CDR1 SGDLS and CDR2 YYNGEE. The ends were cut back, 2 bases at V and 1 base at J, with 11 bases in the middle. CDR3 residues: CASSVRVLGTDTQYF. In DNA form, the CDR3 reads TGTGCCAGCAGCGTTCGGGTGTTGGGCACAGATACGCAGTATTTT.

This clone occurred a few times. A clone one base away is much larger, so this may be a read error. The V call is TRBV10-2, the J call TRBJ1-4; 7 bases line up with TRBD1. CDR3 length: 16 amino acids. Germline V gene lookup returns CDR1 WSHSY and CDR2 SAAADI. V trimming: 5 bases; J trimming: 0 bases; junction bases outside the gene matches: 6. The CDR3 sequence is CASSYVRGTTNEKLFF. The CDR3 coding sequence is TGCGCCAGCAGTTATGTCAGGGGGACAACTAATGAAAAACTGTTTTTT.

This clone showed up just a few times. Since no conserved phenylalanine or tryptophan closes the CDR3, a read error is the likely cause. The chain carries TRBV11-2 and TRBJ1-6; no clear D. Trimming left V 1 base short and J 10 bases short, with 8 bases between. Germline-derived CDR1 and CDR2 are SGHAT and FQNNGV. The CDR3 is 13 residues long. CDR3 sequence: CASSLGENSPLHP. DNA for the CDR3: TGTGCCAGCAGCTTAGGGGAAAACTCACCCCTCCACCCT.

This clone was picked up many times. The J gene is TRBJ1-1, the V gene TRBV19; TRBD1 matches 7 bases. The junction had 12 bases not matched to a gene; V was cut back by 7 bases and J by 4 bases. The germline CDR1 and CDR2 sequences are LNHDA and SQIVND (reference sequence). The CDR3 covers 15 residues. CDR3: CASTKGTVPSTEAFF. CDR3 coding DNA: TGTGCCAGTACCAAGGGGACAGTCCCAAGCACTGAAGCTTTCTTT.

In this sample, this clone turned up many times. A much bigger clone sits one base away, suggesting this may be a read error. Additional DNA sequences in this sample encode the identical CDR3. The rearrangement joins TRBV12-3 or TRBV12-4 to TRBJ2-1, with D uncertain. The V gene lost 3 bases and the J gene lost 0 bases, with 15 bases spanning the gap. This CDR3 is built from 17 residues. The CDR3 nucleotides read TGTGCCAGCAGTTTGTATTGGCTTAACGGCTCCTACAATGAGCAGTTCTTC. This translates into CASSLYWLNGSYNEQFF.

This clone showed up just a few times. The chain uses TRBV29-1 and TRBJ1-4; possible D gene TRBD1, 5 bases. V gave up 3 bases and J gave up 0 bases, with 14 bases separating them. This CDR3 spans 16 amino acids. Germline assignment: CDR1 SQVTM and CDR2 ANQGSEA. The CDR3 nucleotides are TGCAGCGTTGATGTGGGGGGACTGGCAACTAATGAAAAACTGTTTTTT. This codes for CSVDVGGLATNEKLFF. The complete variable domain, with remaining parts taken from reference TRBV29-1 and TRBJ1-4, reads SAVISQKPSRDICQRGTSLTIQCQVDSQVTMMFWYRQQPGQSLTLIATANQGSEATYESGFVIDKFPISRPNLTFSTLTVSNMSPEDSSIYLCSVDVGGLATNEKLFFGSGTQLSVL.

This clone was observed many times. The gene calls are TRBV9 and TRBJ2-3, with a tentative D call TRBD2 (7 bases). Germline assignment: CDR1 SGDLS and CDR2 YYNGEE. The CDR3 consists of 14 residues. Trimming took 4 bases from V and 6 from J, leaving 15 bases between them. The CDR3 DNA reads TGTGCCAGCAGCCCTCGGGGGGCGTGGGATACGCAGTATTTT. Translated: CASSPRGAWDTQYF.